This is a list of T cell receptor beta chains from one sample in a study of blood T cell repertoires in COVID-19. Repertoires were generated with immunoSEQ multiplex PCR, while TCRdb's copy carries only in-frame clones and drops some. The data show 120,000 to 150,000 clones, with around 81% seen just once and roughly 3% held by the top ten. The specimen was peripheral blood. These receptors were obtained from a middle-aged woman with active or convalescent COVID-19. CDR3s include the opening cysteine and the closing phenylalanine or tryptophan. Each record gives: clone size, V gene, J gene, D gene, CDR3 DNA, CDR3 protein. A D gene is named only where the DNA matches it firmly. Clone size, where shown, is once, few, many, or a class for clones that have expanded.

NA	TRBV3-1/TRBV3-2	TRBJ2-5	TRBD2	TGTGCCAGCAGCGTCGGGGGGGCCCAAGAGACCCAGTACTTC	CASSVGGAQETQYF
NA	TRBV2	TRBJ1-1	TRBD1	TGTGCCAGGCACAGGGGGATGAACACTGAAGCTTTCTTT	CARHRGMNTEAFF
few	TRBV15	TRBJ1-2	TRBD1	TGTGCCACCAGCAGCCGGGACAGTGGTCTGTATGGCTACACCTTC	CATSSRDSGLYGYTF
NA	TRBV6-5	TRBJ1-1	NA	TGTGCCAGTTGGGAGGGTTCTGAAGCTTTCTTT	CASWEGSEAFF
NA	TRBV9	TRBJ2-4	NA	TGTGCCAGCAGCGCGTACGCCAGGGCTGGAGCCGGGAGCAACAAAAACATTCAGTACTTC	CASSAYARAGAGSNKNIQYF
NA	TRBV6-6	TRBJ1-5	NA	TGTGCCAGCAGTTACTCGGGGCACAGCAATCAGCCCCAGCATTTT	CASSYSGHSNQPQHF
NA	TRBV6-5	TRBJ2-1	NA	TGTGCCAGCAGTCCGGGGATCGAGTACAATGAGCAGTTCTTC	CASSPGIEYNEQFF
once	TRBV24-1	TRBJ1-2	TRBD1	TGTGCCACCAGTCGGACAGGGAACTATGGCTACACCTTC	CATSRTGNYGYTF
NA	TRBV7-6	TRBJ2-2	NA	TGTGCCAGCAGCTTGAGGGACGGGGAGCTGTTTTTT	CASSLRDGELFF
NA	TRBV28	TRBJ1-1	NA	TGTGCCAGCGTTAATGGGGGGGCGCAGGGGAACACTGAAGCTTTCTTT	CASVNGGAQGNTEAFF
NA	TRBV7-8	TRBJ1-1	TRBD1	TGTGCCAGCAGCTTAGGTAGAGGACAGGGAAGTAGGACTGAAGCTTTCTTT	CASSLGRGQGSRTEAFF
NA	TRBV12-5	TRBJ1-1	TRBD1	TGTGCTAGTGGGTCGACAGGGGAGGTTTGGGGAGCTTTCTTT	CASGSTGEVWGAFF
few	TRBV6-4	TRBJ2-6	NA	TGTGCCAGCAGTGACGAGGACACTTCTGGGGCCAACGTCCTGACTTTC	CASSDEDTSGANVLTF
NA	TRBV6-5	TRBJ1-3	TRBD1	TGTGCCAGCAGACCAAGGACAGGGGGAGGAAACACCATATATTTT	CASRPRTGGGNTIYF
NA	TRBV6-6	TRBJ1-5	NA	TGTGCCAGCAGTTTTGGTGCCACTTATAGCAATCAGCCCCAGCATTTT	CASSFGATYSNQPQHF
NA	TRBV19	TRBJ2-7	TRBD1	TGTGCCAGTACCTCGGACAGGGGATCGTCCGAGCAGTACTTC	CASTSDRGSSEQYF
NA	TRBV27	TRBJ2-7	NA	TGTGCCAGCAGCTATTCCCCGACTAGCTCCTACGAGCAGTACTTC	CASSYSPTSSYEQYF
NA	TRBV19	TRBJ2-2	TRBD2	TGTGCCAGTAGTGCTTTAGCGGGTAACACCGGGGAGCTGTTTTTT	CASSALAGNTGELFF
NA	TRBV29-1	TRBJ1-1	NA	TGCAGCGTTTTAGTGACAGGTACCAACACTGAAGCTTTCTTT	CSVLVTGTNTEAFF
NA	TRBV19	TRBJ1-2	TRBD1	TGTGCCAGTAGTGTGCCAGGGACAGGGATTAACTATGGCTACACCTTC	CASSVPGTGINYGYTF
NA	TRBV2	TRBJ2-7	NA	TGTGCCAGCAGCCCAGGGCCGTCCTACGAGCAGTACTTC	CASSPGPSYEQYF
NA	TRBV6-1	TRBJ1-3	NA	TGTGCCAGCAGTGATTGGGGAGGTGGAAACACCATATATTTT	CASSDWGGGNTIYF
NA	TRBV6-5	TRBJ2-7	TRBD1	TGTGCCAGCAGTTTTAGGACAGGGGGCCGCGGGGAGCAGTACTTC	CASSFRTGGRGEQYF